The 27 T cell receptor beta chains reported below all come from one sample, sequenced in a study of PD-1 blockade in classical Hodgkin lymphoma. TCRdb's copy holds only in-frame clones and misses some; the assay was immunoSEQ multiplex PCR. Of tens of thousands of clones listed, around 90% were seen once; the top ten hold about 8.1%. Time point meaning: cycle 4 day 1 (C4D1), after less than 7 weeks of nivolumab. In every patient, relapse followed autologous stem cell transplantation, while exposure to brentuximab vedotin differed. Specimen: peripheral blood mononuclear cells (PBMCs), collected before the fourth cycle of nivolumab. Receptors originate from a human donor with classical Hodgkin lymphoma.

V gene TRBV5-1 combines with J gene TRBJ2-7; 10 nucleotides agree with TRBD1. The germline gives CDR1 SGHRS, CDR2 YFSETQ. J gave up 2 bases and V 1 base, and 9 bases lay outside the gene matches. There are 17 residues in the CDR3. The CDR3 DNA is TGCGCCAGCAGCTTGTGGAGGGGGGACAGGGGACCCTACGAGCAGTACTTC. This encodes CASSLWRGDRGPYEQYF.

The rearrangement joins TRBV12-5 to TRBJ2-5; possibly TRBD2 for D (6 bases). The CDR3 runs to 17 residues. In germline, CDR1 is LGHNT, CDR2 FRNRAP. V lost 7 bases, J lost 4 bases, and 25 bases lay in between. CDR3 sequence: CASAPAGWDLGGETQYF. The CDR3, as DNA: TGTGCTAGTGCTCCGGCGGGGTGGGATCTGGGAGGAGAGACCCAGTACTTC.

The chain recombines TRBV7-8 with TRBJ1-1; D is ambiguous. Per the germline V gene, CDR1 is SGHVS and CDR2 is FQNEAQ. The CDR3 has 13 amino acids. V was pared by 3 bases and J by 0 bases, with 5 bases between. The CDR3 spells CASSLILNTEAFF. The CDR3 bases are TGTGCCAGCAGCTTGATATTGAACACTGAAGCTTTCTTT.

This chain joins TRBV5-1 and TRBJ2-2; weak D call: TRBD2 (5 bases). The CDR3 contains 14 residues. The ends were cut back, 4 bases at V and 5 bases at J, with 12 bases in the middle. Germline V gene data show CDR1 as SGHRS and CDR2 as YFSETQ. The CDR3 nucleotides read TGCGCCAGCAGCATAGAGGGAACAACCGGGGAGCTGTTTTTT. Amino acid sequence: CASSIEGTTGELFF.

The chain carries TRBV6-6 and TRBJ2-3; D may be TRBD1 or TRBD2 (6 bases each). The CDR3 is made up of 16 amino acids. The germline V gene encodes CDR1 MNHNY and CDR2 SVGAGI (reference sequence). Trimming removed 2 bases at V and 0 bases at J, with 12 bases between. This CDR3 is CASSYRGASSTDTQYF. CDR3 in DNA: TGTGCCAGCAGTTACAGGGGGGCCAGTAGCACAGATACGCAGTATTTT.

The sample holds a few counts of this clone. The CDR3 DNA reads as TGTGCCAGTAGTATCCAACCGAACACTGAAGCTTTCTTT. Amino acids: CASSIQPNTEAFF. V and J are TRBV19 and TRBJ1-1; no firm D call. There are 13 residues in the CDR3. Trimming removed 3 bases from V and 1 base from J, with 6 bases in between. Germline lookup yields CDR1 LNHDA and CDR2 SQIVND (reference sequence).

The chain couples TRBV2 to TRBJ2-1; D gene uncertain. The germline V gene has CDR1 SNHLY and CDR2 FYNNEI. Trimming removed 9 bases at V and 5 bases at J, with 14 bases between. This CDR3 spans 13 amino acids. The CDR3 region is CASKRLFDNEQFF. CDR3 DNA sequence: TGTGCCAGTAAAAGGCTATTCGACAATGAGCAGTTCTTC.

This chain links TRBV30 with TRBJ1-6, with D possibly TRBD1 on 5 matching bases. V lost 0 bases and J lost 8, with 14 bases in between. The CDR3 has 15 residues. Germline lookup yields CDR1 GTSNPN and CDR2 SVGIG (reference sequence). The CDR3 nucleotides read TGTGCCTGGAGTGTCTCTCTCCCAGGGTATTCACCCCTCCACTTT. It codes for CAWSVSLPGYSPLHF.

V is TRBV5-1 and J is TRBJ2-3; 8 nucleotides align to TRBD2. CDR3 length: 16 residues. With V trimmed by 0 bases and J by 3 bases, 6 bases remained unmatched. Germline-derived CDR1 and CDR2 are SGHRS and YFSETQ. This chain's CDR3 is CASSLGSAGATDTQYF. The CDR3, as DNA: TGCGCCAGCAGCTTGGGTTCAGCGGGGGCGACAGATACGCAGTATTTT. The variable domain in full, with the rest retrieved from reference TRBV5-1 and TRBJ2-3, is KAGVTQTPRYLIKTRGQQVTLSCSPISGHRSVSWYQQTPGQGLQFLFEYFSETQRNKGNFPGRFSGRQFSNSRSEMNVSTLELGDSALYLCASSLGSAGATDTQYFGPGTRLTVL.

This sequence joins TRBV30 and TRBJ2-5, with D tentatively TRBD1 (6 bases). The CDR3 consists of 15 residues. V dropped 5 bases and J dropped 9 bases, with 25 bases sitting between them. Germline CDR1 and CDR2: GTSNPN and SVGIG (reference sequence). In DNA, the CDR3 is TGTGCCTGGTTACAGGGTAATTCTTACGTGGGACCCCAGTACTTC. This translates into CAWLQGNSYVGPQYF.

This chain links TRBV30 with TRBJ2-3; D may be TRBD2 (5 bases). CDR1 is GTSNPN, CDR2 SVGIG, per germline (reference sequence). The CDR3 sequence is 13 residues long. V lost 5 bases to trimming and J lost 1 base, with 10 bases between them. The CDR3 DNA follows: TGTGCCTGGCGGGAAAGGGGCACAGATACGCAGTATTTT. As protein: CAWRERGTDTQYF.

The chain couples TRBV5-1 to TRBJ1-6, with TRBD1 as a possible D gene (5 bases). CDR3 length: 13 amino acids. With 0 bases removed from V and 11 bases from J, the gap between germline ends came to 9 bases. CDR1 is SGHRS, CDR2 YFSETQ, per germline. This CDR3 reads CASSLGREAPLHF. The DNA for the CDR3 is TGCGCCAGCAGCTTGGGCAGGGAAGCACCCCTCCACTTT. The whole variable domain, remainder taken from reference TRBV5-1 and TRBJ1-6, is KAGVTQTPRYLIKTRGQQVTLSCSPISGHRSVSWYQQTPGQGLQFLFEYFSETQRNKGNFPGRFSGRQFSNSRSEMNVSTLELGDSALYLCASSLGREAPLHFGNGTRLTVT.

The CDR3 DNA reads as TGTGCCAGCAGGCCCGGGGCTTCGCCTCGGCAGTACTTC. Residues: CASRPGASPRQYF. This chain uses TRBV28 with TRBJ2-7, with D perhaps assigned TRBD1 or TRBD2 (5 bases each). Germline V gives CDR1 MDHEN, CDR2 SYDVKM. The CDR3 has 13 amino acids. V lost 6 bases and J lost 9, with 18 bases in between.

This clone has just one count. In DNA form, the CDR3 reads TGTGCCAGCAGTTACTCCCCCCGGACAGGGGAAGAGACCCAGTACTTC. It specifies CASSYSPRTGEETQYF. The chain is built from TRBV6-6 and TRBJ2-5, with TRBD1 matching 9 bases. The trim removed 0 bases at V and 3 bases at J, leaving 5 bases unmatched. In germline, CDR1 is MNHNY, CDR2 SVGAGI (reference sequence). CDR3 length: 16 amino acids.

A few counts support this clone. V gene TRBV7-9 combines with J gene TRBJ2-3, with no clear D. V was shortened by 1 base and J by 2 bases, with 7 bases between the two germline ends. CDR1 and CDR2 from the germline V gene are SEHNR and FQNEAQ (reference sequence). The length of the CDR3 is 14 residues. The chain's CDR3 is CASSLVDSTDTQYF. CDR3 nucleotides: TGTGCCAGCAGCTTAGTAGACTCCACAGATACGCAGTATTTT.

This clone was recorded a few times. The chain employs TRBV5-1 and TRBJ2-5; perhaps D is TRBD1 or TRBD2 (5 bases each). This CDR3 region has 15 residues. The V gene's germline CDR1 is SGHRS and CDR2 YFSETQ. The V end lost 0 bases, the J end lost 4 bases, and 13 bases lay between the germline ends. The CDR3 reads CASSLVGAEGETQYF. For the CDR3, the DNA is TGCGCCAGCAGCTTGGTCGGGGCCGAGGGAGAGACCCAGTACTTC. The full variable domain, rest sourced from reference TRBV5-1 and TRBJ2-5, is KAGVTQTPRYLIKTRGQQVTLSCSPISGHRSVSWYQQTPGQGLQFLFEYFSETQRNKGNFPGRFSGRQFSNSRSEMNVSTLELGDSALYLCASSLVGAEGETQYFGPGTRLLVL.

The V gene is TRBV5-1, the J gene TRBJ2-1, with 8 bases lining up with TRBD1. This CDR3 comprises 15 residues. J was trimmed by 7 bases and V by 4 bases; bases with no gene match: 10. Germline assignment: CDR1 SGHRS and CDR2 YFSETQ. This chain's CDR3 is CASSPTGGNGNEQFF. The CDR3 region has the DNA TGCGCCAGCAGCCCTACAGGGGGAAATGGGAATGAGCAGTTCTTC.

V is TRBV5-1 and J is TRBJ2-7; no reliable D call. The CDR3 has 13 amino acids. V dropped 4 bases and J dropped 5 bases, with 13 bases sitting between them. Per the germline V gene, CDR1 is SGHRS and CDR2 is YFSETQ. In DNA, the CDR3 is TGCGCCAGCAGCCCCCCGAATGGGAACGAGCAGTACTTC. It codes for CASSPPNGNEQYF.

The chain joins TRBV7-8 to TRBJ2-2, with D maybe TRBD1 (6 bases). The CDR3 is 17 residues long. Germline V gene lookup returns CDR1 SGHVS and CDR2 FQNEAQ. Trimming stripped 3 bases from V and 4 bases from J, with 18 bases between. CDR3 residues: CASSFSHRVLVTGELFF. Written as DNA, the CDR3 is TGTGCCAGCAGCTTTTCCCACAGGGTACTGGTCACCGGGGAGCTGTTTTTT.

CDR3 sequence: CASSPGTYSGNTIYF. CDR3 DNA sequence: TGTGCCAGCAGCCCCGGGACCTACTCTGGAAACACCATATATTTT. This rearrangement joins TRBV11-2 to TRBJ1-3; maybe TRBD1 (5 bases). V lost 5 bases and J 0 bases, leaving 11 bases between the germline ends. The CDR3 has 15 residues. Germline V gives CDR1 SGHAT, CDR2 FQNNGV.

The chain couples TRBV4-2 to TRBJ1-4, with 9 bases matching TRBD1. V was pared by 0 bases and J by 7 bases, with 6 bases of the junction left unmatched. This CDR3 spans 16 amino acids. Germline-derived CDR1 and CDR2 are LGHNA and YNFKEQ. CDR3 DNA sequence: TGTGCCAGCAGCCAAGATCGGGGACAGGGAGCTGAAAAACTGTTTTTT. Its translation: CASSQDRGQGAEKLFF.

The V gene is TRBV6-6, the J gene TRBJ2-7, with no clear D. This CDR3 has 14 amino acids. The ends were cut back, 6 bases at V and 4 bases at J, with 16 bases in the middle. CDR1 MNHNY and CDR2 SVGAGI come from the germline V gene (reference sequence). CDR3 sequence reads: CASRSPGSLYEQYF. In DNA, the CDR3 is TGTGCCAGCAGGTCGCCCGGCTCCCTTTACGAGCAGTACTTC.

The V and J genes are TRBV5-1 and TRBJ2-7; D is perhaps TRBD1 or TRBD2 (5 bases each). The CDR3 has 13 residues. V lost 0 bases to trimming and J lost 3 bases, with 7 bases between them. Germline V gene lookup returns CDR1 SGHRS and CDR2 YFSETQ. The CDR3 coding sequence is TGCGCCAGCAGCTTGGAGAGGGGCTACGAGCAGTACTTC. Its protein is CASSLERGYEQYF.

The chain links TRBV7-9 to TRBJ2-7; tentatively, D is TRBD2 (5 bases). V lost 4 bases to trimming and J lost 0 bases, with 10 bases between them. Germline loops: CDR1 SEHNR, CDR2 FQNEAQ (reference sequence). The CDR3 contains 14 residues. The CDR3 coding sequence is TGTGCCAGCAGCTCCTCGGGGTCCTCCTACGAGCAGTACTTC. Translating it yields CASSSSGSSYEQYF.

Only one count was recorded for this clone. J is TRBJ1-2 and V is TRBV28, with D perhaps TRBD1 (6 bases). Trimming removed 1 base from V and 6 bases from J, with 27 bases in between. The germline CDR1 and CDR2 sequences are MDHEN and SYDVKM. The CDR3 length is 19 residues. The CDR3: CASSLSAGGGYGGFHGYTF. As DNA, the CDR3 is TGTGCCAGCAGTTTATCGGCGGGGGGCGGTTATGGCGGGTTTCATGGCTACACCTTC.

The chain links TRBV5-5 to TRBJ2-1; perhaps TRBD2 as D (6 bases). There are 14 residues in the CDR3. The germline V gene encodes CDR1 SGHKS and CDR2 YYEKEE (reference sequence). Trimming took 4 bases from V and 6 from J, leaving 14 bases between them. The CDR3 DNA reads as TGTGCCAGCAGCCTGACGACGGGGGTCAATGAGCAGTTCTTC. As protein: CASSLTTGVNEQFF.

CDR3 amino acids: CASRPYRDRVHEQYF. CDR3 in DNA: TGTGCCAGCAGGCCATACCGGGACAGGGTCCACGAGCAGTACTTC. The V call is TRBV5-6, the J call TRBJ2-7; TRBD1 aligns across 9 bases. The CDR3 extends over 15 amino acids. With 5 bases clipped from V and 5 bases from J, the junction kept 11 bases outside the gene matches. Germline values: CDR1 SGHDT, CDR2 YYEEEE.